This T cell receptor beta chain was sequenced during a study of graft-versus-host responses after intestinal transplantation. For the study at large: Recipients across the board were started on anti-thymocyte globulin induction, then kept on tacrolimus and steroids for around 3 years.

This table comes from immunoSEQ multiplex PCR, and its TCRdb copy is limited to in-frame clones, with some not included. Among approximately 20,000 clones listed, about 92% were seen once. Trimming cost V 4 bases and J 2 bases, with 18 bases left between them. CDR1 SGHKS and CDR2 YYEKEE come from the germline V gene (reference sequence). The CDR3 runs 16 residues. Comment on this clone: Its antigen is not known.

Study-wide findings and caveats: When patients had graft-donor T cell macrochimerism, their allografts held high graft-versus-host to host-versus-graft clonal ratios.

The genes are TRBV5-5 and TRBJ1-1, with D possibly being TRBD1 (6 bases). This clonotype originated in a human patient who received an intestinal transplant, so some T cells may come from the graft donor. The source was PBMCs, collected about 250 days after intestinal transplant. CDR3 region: CASSTWGAKINTEAFF. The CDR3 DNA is TGTGCCAGCAGCACTTGGGGGGCGAAGATTAACACTGAAGCTTTCTTT.